This T cell receptor (beta chain) was sequenced for a study of OX40 agonist ivuxolimab in advanced cancers. As for the study in general: Intravenous ivuxolimab was administered to patients every 2 weeks at 0.01 to 10 mg/kg. Patients were roughly 81% male with ages roughly 20 to 85, mean 60.

Sampling times: baseline, cycle 4 day 1, cycle 7 day 1. Profiled with immunoSEQ multiplex PCR; TCRdb holds only in-frame clones, not every one. The data show tens of thousands of clones, about nine tenths seen once. Trimming at V came to 5 bases and at J to 8 bases, leaving 13 bases not matched to a gene. CDR1 is SGHVS, CDR2 FQNEAQ, per germline. This CDR3 spans 16 amino acids. This material consisted of CD4+ or CD8+ T cells sorted from blood, taken in a trial of the OX40 agonist ivuxolimab. The TCR sequence derives from an adult with an advanced solid tumor such as melanoma, head and neck, liver or kidney cancer. The rearrangement uses TRBV7-8 and TRBJ2-1; 9 bases are shared with TRBD2. The CDR3 DNA is TGTGCCAGCAGCCCCACCCCTAGCGGGGCGGCGGATGAGCAGTTCTTC. Residues: CASSPTPSGAADEQFF.